This TCR beta chain was recovered during a study of shared clonotypes between healthy human individuals. The repertoire was sequenced with immunoSEQ multiplex PCR; TCRdb's copy has only in-frame clones and lacks some. The profile covers under 2,000,000 clones, with approximately 94% appearing a single time and 1% to 1.5% taken by the ten largest. Naive CD8 cells lacked CD45RO and underwent positive selection for CCR7, leaving out terminally differentiated effector memory CD45RA+ cells. The CDR3 totals 18 residues. The junction had 15 bases not matched to a gene; V was cut back by 0 bases and J by 9 bases. Per germline, CDR1 SGHRS and CDR2 YFSETQ.

Material for sequencing was naive CD8+ T cells sorted from blood. The source is a man aged 18 to 30 in good health. This chain links TRBV5-1 with TRBJ2-1; 10 positions match TRBD1. CDR3 nucleotide sequence: TGCGCCAGCAGCTTGGGGATGAGACAGGGGGCGGTACAGGTTGAGCAGTTCTTC. Amino acids: CASSLGMRQGAVQVEQFF.